The clone carrying this TCR beta chain showed up just a few times. Its antigen is currently unknown. The data were taken from a study of CD8 T cells in ankylosing spondylitis. Study-level points and caveats: Significantly higher representation of disease-linked clones was reported for matched ankylosing spondylitis synovial fluid. Peripheral blood samples showed relatively rare disease-linked clones, and these clones were CD8+. Eight highly homologous variants made up a TCR beta motif, and this motif appeared characteristic of ankylosing spondylitis blood.

Researchers built TCR beta libraries using quantitative 5'-RACE with molecular barcodes. One entry per CDR3 protein, called by TCRdb with MiXCR from the 5' RACE reads. The sample has some 130,000 distinct CDR3 sequences; 6% to 8% are singletons. The CDR3 spans 13 residues. V lost 3 bases to trimming and J lost 3 bases, with 5 bases between them. Germline V lookup: CDR1 SGHVS, CDR2 FQNEAQ. The sample taken for sequencing was blood, either unsorted or a sorted T cell fraction (not recorded which). The sequence derives from a female donor with ankylosing spondylitis or in good health (not recorded which). J is TRBJ2-2 and V is TRBV7-8; unclear D gene. CDR3 sequence: CASSFMHTGELFF. For the CDR3, the DNA is TGTGCCAGCAGCTTTATGCACACCGGGGAGCTGTTTTTT.